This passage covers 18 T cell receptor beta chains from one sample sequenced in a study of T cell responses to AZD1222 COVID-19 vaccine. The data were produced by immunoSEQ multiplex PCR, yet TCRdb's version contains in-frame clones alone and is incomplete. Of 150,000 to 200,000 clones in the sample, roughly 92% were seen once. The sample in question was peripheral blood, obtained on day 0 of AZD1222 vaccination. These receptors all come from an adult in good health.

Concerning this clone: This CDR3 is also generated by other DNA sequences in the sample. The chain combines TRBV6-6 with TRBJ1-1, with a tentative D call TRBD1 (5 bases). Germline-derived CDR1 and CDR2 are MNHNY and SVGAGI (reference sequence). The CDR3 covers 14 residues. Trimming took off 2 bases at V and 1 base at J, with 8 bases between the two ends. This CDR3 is CASSYGGSNTEAFF. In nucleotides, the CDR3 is TGTGCCAGCAGTTACGGGGGGTCGAACACTGAAGCTTTCTTT.

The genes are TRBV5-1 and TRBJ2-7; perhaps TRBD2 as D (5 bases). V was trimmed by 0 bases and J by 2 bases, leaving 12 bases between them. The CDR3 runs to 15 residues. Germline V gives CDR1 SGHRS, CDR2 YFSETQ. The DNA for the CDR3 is TGCGCCAGCAGCTTGGGAGCGGACCCCGCCTACGAGCAGTACGTC. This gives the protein CASSLGADPAYEQYV.

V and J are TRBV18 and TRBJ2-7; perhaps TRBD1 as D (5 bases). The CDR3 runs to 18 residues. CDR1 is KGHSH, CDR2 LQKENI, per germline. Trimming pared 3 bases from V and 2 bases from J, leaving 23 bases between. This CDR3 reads CASSPVWAGSETAYEQYF. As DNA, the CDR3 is TGTGCCAGCTCACCTGTCTGGGCAGGGTCCGAAACCGCCTACGAGCAGTACTTC.

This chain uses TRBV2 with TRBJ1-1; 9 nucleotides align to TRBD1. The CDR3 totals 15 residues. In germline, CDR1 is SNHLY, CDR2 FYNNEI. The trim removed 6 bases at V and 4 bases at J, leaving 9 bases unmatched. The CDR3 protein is CASRGTGYDGTEAFF. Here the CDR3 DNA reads TGTGCCAGCAGGGGGACAGGGTATGACGGCACTGAAGCTTTCTTT.

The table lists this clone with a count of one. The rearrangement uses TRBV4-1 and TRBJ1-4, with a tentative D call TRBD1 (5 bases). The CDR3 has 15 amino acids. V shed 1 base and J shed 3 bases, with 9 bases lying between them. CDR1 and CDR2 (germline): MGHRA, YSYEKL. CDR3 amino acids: CASSQGTTANEKLFF. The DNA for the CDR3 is TGCGCCAGCAGCCAAGGGACAACGGCTAATGAAAAACTGTTTTTT.

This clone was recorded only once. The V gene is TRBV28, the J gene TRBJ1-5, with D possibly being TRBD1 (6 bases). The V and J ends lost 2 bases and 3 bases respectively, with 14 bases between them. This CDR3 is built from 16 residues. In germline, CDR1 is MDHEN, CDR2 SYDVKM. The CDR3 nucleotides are TGTGCCAGCAGTTTAAGGGGGTGGAGTTACAATCAGCCCCAGCATTTT. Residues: CASSLRGWSYNQPQHF.

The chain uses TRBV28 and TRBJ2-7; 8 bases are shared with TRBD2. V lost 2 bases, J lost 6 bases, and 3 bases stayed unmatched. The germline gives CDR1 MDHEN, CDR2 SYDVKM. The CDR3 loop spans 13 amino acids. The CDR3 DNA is TGTGCCAGCAGTTTAACTCGGGAGGGCGAGCAGTACGTC. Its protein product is CASSLTREGEQYV.

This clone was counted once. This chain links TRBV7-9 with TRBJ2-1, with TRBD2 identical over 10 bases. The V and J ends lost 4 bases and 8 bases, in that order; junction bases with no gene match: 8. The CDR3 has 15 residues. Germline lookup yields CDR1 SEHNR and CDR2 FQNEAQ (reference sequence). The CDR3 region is CASSSLAGAEDEQFF. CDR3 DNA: TGTGCCAGCAGCTCTCTAGCGGGAGCAGAGGATGAGCAGTTCTTC.

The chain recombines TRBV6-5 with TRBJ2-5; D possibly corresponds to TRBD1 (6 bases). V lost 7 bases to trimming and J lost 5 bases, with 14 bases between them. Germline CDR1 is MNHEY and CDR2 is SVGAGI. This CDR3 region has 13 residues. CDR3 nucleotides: TGTGCCAGCAAGGGGGACGGGGTGGAGACCCAGTACTTC. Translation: CASKGDGVETQYF.

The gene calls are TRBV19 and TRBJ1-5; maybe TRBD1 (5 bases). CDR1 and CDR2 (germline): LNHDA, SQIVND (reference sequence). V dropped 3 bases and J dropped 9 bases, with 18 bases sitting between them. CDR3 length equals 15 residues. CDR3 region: CASSIEDSPLGPQHF. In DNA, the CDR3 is TGTGCCAGTAGTATTGAAGACAGCCCTTTGGGGCCCCAGCATTTT.

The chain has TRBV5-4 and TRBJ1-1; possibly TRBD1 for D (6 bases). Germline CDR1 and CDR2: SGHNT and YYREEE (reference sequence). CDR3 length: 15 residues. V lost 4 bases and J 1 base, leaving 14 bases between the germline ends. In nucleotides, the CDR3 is TGTGCCAGCAGCCCCCGGGACACGGGGAACACTGAAGCTTTCTTT. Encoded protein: CASSPRDTGNTEAFF.

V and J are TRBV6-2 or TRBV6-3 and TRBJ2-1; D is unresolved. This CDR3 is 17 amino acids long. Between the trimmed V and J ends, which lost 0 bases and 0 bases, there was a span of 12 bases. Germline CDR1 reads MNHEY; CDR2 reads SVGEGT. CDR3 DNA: TGTGCCAGCAGTTACTCGTGGTGGGCTAGCTCCTACAATGAGCAGTTCTTC. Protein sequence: CASSYSWWASSYNEQFF.

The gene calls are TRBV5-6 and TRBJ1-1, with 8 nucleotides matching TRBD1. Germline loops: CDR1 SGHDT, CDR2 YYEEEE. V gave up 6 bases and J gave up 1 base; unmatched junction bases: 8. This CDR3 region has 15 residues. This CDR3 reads CASTDQGAGNTEAFF. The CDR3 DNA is TGTGCCAGCACCGACCAGGGGGCGGGGAACACTGAAGCTTTCTTT. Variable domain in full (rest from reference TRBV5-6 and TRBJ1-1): DAGVTQSPTHLIKTRGQQVTLRCSPKSGHDTVSWYQQALGQGPQFIFQYYEEEERQRGNFPDRFSGHQFPNYSSELNVNALLLGDSALYLCASTDQGAGNTEAFFGQGTRLTVV.

CDR3 DNA sequence: TGTGCCAGCAGTAACCGGGGCTCTGGAAACACCATATATTTT. Translated, it gives CASSNRGSGNTIYF. This chain joins TRBV6-6 and TRBJ1-3; D gene uncertain. The germline V and J ends were trimmed by 5 bases and 0 bases, with 8 bases remaining between them. The CDR3 consists of 14 residues. Per germline, CDR1 MNHNY and CDR2 SVGAGI (reference sequence).

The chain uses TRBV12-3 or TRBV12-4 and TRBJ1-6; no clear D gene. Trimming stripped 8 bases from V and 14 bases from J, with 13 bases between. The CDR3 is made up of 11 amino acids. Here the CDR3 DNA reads TGTGCCAGCCGCGAGGCCATCACCCTCCACTTT. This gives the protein CASREAITLHF.

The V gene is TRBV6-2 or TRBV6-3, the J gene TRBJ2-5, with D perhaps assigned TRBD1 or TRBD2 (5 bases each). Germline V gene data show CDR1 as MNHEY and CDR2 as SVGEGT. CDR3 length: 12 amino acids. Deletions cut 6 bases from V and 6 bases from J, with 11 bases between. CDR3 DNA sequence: TGTGCCAGCAGCGGGACGGCCAAGACCCAGTACTTC. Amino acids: CASSGTAKTQYF.

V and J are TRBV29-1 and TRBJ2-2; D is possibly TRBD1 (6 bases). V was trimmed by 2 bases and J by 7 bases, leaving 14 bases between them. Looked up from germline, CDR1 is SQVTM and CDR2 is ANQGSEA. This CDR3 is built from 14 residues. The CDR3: CSVEWQQGGGELFF. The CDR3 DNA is TGCAGCGTTGAATGGCAACAGGGCGGCGGGGAGCTGTTTTTT.

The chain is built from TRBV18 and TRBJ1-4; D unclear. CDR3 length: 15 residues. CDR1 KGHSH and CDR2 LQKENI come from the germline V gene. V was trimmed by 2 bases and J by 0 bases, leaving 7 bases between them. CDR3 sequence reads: CASSPRGATNEKLFF. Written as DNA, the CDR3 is TGTGCCAGCTCACCAAGAGGAGCAACTAATGAAAAACTGTTTTTT.